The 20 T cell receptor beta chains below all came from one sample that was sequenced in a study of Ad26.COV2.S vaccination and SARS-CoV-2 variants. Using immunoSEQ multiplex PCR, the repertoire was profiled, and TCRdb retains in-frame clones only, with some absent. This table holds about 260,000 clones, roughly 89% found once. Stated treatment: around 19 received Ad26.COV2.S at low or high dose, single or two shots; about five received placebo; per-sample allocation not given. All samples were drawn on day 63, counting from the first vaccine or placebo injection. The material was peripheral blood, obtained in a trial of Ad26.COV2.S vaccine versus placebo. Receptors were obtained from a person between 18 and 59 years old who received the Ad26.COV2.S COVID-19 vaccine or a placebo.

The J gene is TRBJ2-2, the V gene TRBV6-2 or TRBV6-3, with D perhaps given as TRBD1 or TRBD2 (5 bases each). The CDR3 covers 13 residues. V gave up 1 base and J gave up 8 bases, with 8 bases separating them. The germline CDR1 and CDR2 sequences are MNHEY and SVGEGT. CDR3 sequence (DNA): TGTGCCAGCAGTTACTTGAGGGGAGGGGAGCTGTTTTTT. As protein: CASSYLRGGELFF.

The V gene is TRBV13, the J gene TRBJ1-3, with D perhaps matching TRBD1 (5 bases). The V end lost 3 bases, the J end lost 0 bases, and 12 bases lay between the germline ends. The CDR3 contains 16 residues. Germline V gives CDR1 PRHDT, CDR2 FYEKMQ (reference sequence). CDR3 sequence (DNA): TGTGCCAGCAGCTTCCCGGGACGGAGCTCTGGAAACACCATATATTTT. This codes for CASSFPGRSSGNTIYF.

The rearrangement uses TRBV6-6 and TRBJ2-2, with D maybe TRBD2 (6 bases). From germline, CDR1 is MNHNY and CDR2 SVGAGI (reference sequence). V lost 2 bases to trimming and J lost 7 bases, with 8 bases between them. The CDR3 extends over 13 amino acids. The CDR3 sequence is CASSYAGSGELFF. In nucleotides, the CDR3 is TGTGCCAGCAGTTACGCGGGGAGCGGGGAGCTGTTTTTT.

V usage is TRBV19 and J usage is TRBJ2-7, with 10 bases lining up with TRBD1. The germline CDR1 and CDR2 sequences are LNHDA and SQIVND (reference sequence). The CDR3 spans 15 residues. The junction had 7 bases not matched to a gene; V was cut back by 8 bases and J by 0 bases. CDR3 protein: CASVKGTGASYEQYV. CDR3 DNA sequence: TGTGCCAGTGTAAAAGGGACAGGGGCCTCCTACGAGCAGTACGTC.

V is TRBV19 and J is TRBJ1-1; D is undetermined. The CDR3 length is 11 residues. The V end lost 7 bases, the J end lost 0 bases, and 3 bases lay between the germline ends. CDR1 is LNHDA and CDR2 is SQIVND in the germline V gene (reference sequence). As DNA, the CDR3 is TGTGCCAGTATTGTGAACACTGAAGCTTTCTTT. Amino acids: CASIVNTEAFF.

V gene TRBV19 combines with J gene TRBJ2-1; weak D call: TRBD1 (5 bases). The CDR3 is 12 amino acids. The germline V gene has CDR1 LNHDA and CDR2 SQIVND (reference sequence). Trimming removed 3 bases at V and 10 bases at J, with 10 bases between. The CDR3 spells CASSIGTGEQFF. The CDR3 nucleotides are TGTGCCAGTAGTATCGGAACAGGCGAGCAGTTCTTC. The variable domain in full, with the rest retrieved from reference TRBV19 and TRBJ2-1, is DGGITQSPKYLFRKEGQNVTLSCEQNLNHDAMYWYRQDPGQGLRLIYYSQIVNDFQKGDIAEGYSVSREKKESFPLTVTSAQKNPTAFYLCASSIGTGEQFFGPGTRLTVL.

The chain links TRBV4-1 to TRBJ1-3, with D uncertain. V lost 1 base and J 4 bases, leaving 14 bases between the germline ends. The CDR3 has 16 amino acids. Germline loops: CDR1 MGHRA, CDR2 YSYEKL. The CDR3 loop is CASSQGLWATGNTIYF. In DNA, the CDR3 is TGCGCCAGCAGCCAAGGTCTCTGGGCGACGGGAAACACCATATATTTT.

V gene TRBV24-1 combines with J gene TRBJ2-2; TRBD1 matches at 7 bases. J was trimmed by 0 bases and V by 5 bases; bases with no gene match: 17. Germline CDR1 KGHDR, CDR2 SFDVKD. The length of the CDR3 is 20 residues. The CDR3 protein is CATSGRKSTGTVANTGELFF. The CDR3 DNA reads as TGTGCCACCAGTGGACGTAAATCCACCGGGACAGTCGCGAACACCGGGGAGCTGTTTTTT.

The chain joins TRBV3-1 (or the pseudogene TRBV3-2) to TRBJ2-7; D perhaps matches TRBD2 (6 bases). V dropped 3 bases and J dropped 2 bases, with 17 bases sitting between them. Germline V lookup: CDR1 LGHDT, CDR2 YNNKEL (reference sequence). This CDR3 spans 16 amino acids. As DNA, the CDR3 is TGTGCCAGCAGCCACTTGACGGAGGGACCGGCCTACGAGCAGTACTTC. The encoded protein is CASSHLTEGPAYEQYF.

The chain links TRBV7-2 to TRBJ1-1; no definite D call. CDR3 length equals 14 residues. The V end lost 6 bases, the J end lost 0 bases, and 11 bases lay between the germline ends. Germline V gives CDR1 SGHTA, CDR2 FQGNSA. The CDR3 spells CASSYLLLNTEAFF. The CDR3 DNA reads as TGTGCCAGCAGTTACCTCCTGCTGAACACTGAAGCTTTCTTT.

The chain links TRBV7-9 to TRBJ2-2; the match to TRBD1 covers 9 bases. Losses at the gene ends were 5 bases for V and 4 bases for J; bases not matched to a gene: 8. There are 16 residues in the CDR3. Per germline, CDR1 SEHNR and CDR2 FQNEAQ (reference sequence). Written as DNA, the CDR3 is TGTGCCAGCAGCCCAAACAGGGGGCAGGTCACCGGGGAGCTGTTTTTT. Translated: CASSPNRGQVTGELFF.

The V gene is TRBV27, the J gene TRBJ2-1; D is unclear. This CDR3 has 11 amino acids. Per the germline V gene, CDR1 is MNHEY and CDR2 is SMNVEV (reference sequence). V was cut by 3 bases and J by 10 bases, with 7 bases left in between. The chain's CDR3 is CASSFLGEQFF. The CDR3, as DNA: TGTGCCAGCAGTTTTCTGGGGGAGCAGTTCTTC.

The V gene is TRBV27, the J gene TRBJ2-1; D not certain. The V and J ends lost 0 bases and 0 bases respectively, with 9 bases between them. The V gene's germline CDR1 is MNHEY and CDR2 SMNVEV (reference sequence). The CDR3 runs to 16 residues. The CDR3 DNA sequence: TGTGCCAGCAGTTTATCGGACCTCAGCTCCTACAATGAGCAGTTCTTC. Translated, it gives CASSLSDLSSYNEQFF.

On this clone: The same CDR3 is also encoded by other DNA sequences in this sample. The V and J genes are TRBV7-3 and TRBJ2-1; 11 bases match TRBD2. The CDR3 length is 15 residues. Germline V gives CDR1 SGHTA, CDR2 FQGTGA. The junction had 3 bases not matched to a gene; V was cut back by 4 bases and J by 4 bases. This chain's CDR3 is CASSSTSGGYNEQFF. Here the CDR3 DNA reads TGTGCCAGCAGCTCAACTAGCGGGGGATACAATGAGCAGTTCTTC.

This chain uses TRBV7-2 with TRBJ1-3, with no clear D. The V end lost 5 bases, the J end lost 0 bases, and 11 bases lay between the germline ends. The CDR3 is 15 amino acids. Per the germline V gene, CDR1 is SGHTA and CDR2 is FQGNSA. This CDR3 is CASSPRRSSGNTIYF. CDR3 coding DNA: TGTGCCAGCAGCCCTCGACGGAGCTCTGGAAACACCATATATTTT.

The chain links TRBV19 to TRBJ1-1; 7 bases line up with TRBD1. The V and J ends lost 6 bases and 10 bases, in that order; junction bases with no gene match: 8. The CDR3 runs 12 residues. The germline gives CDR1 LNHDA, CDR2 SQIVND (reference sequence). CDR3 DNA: TGTGCCAGTAGCTTTACAGGGGCCGCAGCTTTCTTT. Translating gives CASSFTGAAAFF.

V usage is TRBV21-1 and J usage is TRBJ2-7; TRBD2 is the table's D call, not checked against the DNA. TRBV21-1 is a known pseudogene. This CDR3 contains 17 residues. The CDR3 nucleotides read TGTGCCAGCCCCGGACTAGCGGGAGGGAGGGCCTCCTACGAGCAGTACGTC. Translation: CASPGLAGGRASYEQYV.

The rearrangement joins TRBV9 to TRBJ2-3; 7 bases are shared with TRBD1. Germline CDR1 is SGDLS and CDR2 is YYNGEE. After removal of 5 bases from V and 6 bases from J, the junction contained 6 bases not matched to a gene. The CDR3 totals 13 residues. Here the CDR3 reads CASRETGDDTQYF. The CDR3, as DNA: TGTGCCAGCAGAGAAACAGGGGACGATACGCAGTATTTT.

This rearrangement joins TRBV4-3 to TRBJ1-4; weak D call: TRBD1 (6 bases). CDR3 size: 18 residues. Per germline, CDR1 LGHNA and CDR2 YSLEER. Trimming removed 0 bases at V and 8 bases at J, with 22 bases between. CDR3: CASSQDYRGARSDEKLFF. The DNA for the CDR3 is TGCGCCAGCAGCCAAGATTATCGGGGGGCGCGTTCGGACGAAAAACTGTTTTTT.

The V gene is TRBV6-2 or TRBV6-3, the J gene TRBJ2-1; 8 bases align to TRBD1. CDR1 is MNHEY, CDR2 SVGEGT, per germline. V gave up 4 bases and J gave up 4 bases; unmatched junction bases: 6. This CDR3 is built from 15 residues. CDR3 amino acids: CASSSGGQGYNEQFF. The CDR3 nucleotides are TGTGCCAGCAGTTCCGGAGGACAGGGTTACAATGAGCAGTTCTTC.